These T cell receptor beta chains were read from a single sample in a study of cytomegalovirus exposure and HLA in healthy donors. Sequencing was performed with immunoSEQ multiplex PCR; in TCRdb, only in-frame clones are kept and a portion is missing. The profile shows 100,000 to 150,000 clones, roughly 76% of them singletons. The specimen sequenced was PBMCs. The source is an older woman in good health and CMV-seropositive. Each CDR3 is given with its conserved first and last residue. The order of the fields is V gene, clone size, J gene, D gene, CDR3 DNA, CDR3 protein. D genes are given only for firm matches. Clone size is given for some rows only: seen once, a few or many times, or a class if the clone is expanded.

TRBV6-4	few	TRBJ1-6	.	TGTGCCAGCAGTGACTCTCCCGGAGTTGGTAATTCACCCCTCCACTTT	CASSDSPGVGNSPLHF
TRBV5-8	.	TRBJ1-1	.	TGTGCCAGCAGCTTGAATGGGGGGACTGAAGCTTTCTTT	CASSLNGGTEAFF
TRBV7-3	.	TRBJ2-2	TRBD1	TGTGCCAGCAGCTCAGGGGGCGGCGGGGAGCTGTTTTTT	CASSSGGGGELFF
TRBV30	few	TRBJ2-1	.	TGTGCCTGGAGTGTTTTAGGGGAAGGTGAGCAGTTCTTC	CAWSVLGEGEQFF
TRBV19	few	TRBJ2-1	TRBD1	TGTGCCAGTAGTACCAGCGACAGGGTAGCCTACAATGAGCAGTTCTTC	CASSTSDRVAYNEQFF
TRBV6-5	.	TRBJ2-7	.	TGTGCCAGCAGTAAGGGGATTATGACCTCCTACGAGCAGTACTTC	CASSKGIMTSYEQYF
TRBV5-1	.	TRBJ2-1	TRBD2	TGCGCCAGCAGCTTGGCTAGCGGGAGAAATGAGCAGTTCTTC	CASSLASGRNEQFF
TRBV19	.	TRBJ2-7	.	TGTGCCAGTAGTCCCCGGGTCTCCTCCTACGAGCAGTACTTC	CASSPRVSSYEQYF
TRBV18	.	TRBJ2-5	TRBD2	TGTGCCAGCTCACCAGGACTAGCGGGAATAGAGACCCAGTACTTC	CASSPGLAGIETQYF
TRBV7-6	few	TRBJ2-7	TRBD1	TGTGCCAGCAGCTTAGAAGCCCCAGGGGGCAAGGACGAGCAGTACTTC	CASSLEAPGGKDEQYF
TRBV5-1	once	TRBJ1-6	TRBD1	TGCGCCAGCAGCCTGTCTACAGGGGATTCGAGTTCACCCCTCCACTTT	CASSLSTGDSSSPLHF
TRBV11-2	.	TRBJ1-1	.	TGTGCCAGCAGCTTCGGACAGTTAAACACTGAAGCTTTCTTT	CASSFGQLNTEAFF
TRBV7-8	.	TRBJ2-7	TRBD1	TGTGCCAGCAGCTTATGGGACAGGTCCTACGAGCAGTACTTC	CASSLWDRSYEQYF
TRBV30	.	TRBJ1-5	.	TGTGCCTGGAGCACCCCCTCGACAGGATCGCGACAGCCCCAGCATTTT	CAWSTPSTGSRQPQHF
TRBV5-1	.	TRBJ1-1	TRBD1	TGCGCCAGCAGCAGCGGACAGGGGTACACTGAAGCTTTCTTT	CASSSGQGYTEAFF
TRBV2	few	TRBJ2-1	.	TGTGCCAGCAGTGTACGACGGGGGTCACGCAATGAGCAGTTCTTC	CASSVRRGSRNEQFF
TRBV9	few	TRBJ2-7	TRBD1	TGTGCCAGCAGCTCCCGAGGGACAGGGGGCTACGAGCAGTACTTC	CASSSRGTGGYEQYF
TRBV28	.	TRBJ2-3	TRBD1	TGTGCCAGCAGTTCGGGACAGAGCCCCACAGATACGCAGTATTTT	CASSSGQSPTDTQYF
TRBV7-9	.	TRBJ1-6	.	TGTGCCAGCAGCCTGCATAACCCGAGGTCACCCCTCCACTTT	CASSLHNPRSPLHF
TRBV25-1	.	TRBJ2-7	TRBD2	TGTGCCAGCAGTGAATGGGGGAGCGGGGGGGGCTACGAGCAGTACTTC	CASSEWGSGGGYEQYF
TRBV18	.	TRBJ1-1	.	TGTGCCAGCTCACCACGGGAGGGGGACACTGAAGCTTTCTTT	CASSPREGDTEAFF
TRBV18	.	TRBJ2-7	TRBD1	TGTGCCAGCTCACCTACGACAGGGGGAATAGGCGAGCAGTACTTC	CASSPTTGGIGEQYF
TRBV19	.	TRBJ1-5	.	TGTGCCAGTAGGTTCGGTAATAGCAATCAGCCCCAGCATTTT	CASRFGNSNQPQHF
TRBV7-3	once	TRBJ2-3	TRBD2	TGTGCCAGCAGCCCCGGCCGGGGGGTGGTCACAGATACGCAGTATTTT	CASSPGRGVVTDTQYF
TRBV4-1	few	TRBJ2-3	TRBD2	TGCGCCAGCAGCCAGCCGGGACTAGCGGGAGCCACCACAGATACGCAGTATTTT	CASSQPGLAGATTDTQYF
TRBV27	.	TRBJ1-2	TRBD1	TGTGCCAGCAGTTTATCGGTGCAGCCCGGGACAGGGGATGGCTACACCTTC	CASSLSVQPGTGDGYTF
TRBV5-8	few	TRBJ2-6	.	TGTGCCAGCAGCCGTGGACAGCACTCTGGGGCCAACGTCCTGACTTTC	CASSRGQHSGANVLTF
TRBV5-1	.	TRBJ2-5	TRBD1	TGCGCCACCACAGATAACAGGGGAGCAGAGACCCAGTACTTC	CATTDNRGAETQYF
TRBV5-3	.	TRBJ2-5	TRBD2	TGTGCTAGAAGCTTAGGGGCGGGAGGGCCAGAGACCCAGTACTTC	CARSLGAGGPETQYF
TRBV2	.	TRBJ2-1	TRBD1	TGTGCCAGCAGCCCGGGACAGGGTACCCATGAGCAGTTCTTC	CASSPGQGTHEQFF
TRBV2	.	TRBJ1-2	.	TGTGCCAGCAGTGAGAGGACAAATAATGGCTACACCTTC	CASSERTNNGYTF
TRBV9	.	TRBJ2-1	TRBD2	TGTGCCAGCAGCGCCTCGGGAGGCGGGTCCAATGAGCAGTTCTTC	CASSASGGGSNEQFF
TRBV13	.	TRBJ1-6	.	TGTGCCAGCAGCTCGATGATGGACAGCGTTAATTCACCCCTCCACTTT	CASSSMMDSVNSPLHF
TRBV7-9	few	TRBJ2-3	.	TGTGCCAGCAGCTTCTCACGGCGGACAGATACGCAGTATTTT	CASSFSRRTDTQYF
TRBV10-3	once	TRBJ1-2	.	TGTGCCATCAGTGAGGAAACAGGAGGGGCCATCGGCTATGGCTACACCTTC	CAISEETGGAIGYGYTF
TRBV6-5	few	TRBJ1-1	.	TGTGCCAGCAGTTTTAGGACAGATTCCATGAACACTGAAGCTTTCTTT	CASSFRTDSMNTEAFF
TRBV5-4	.	TRBJ2-3	TRBD2	TGTGCCAGCAGCTTACGGCGGGGGGCAGGCACAGATACGCAGTATTTT	CASSLRRGAGTDTQYF
TRBV19	.	TRBJ2-7	TRBD2	TGTGCCAGTAGTAAGGTGGGGGGGACTGTCGACGAGCAGTACTTC	CASSKVGGTVDEQYF
TRBV19	.	TRBJ2-5	.	TGTGCCAGTAGTGGGGGGACAGTAGAAGAGACCCAGTACTTC	CASSGGTVEETQYF
TRBV4-1	.	TRBJ1-2	.	TGCGCCAGCAGCCAAGCGGCCCAGGGGAGAGGGTATGGCTACACCTTC	CASSQAAQGRGYGYTF
TRBV29-1	.	TRBJ1-4	.	TGCAGCGTTGAAGAAACGGTCGGTAATGAAAAACTGTTTTTT	CSVEETVGNEKLFF
TRBV19	.	TRBJ2-1	TRBD2	TGTGCCAGTAGTACGATAACTAGCGGGGGCTACAATGAGCAGTTCTTC	CASSTITSGGYNEQFF
TRBV19	.	TRBJ1-5	.	TGTGCCAGTAATGACAGGCGAGATCAGCCCCAGCATTTT	CASNDRRDQPQHF
TRBV7-9	.	TRBJ2-7	TRBD2	TGTGCCAGCAGCCCTGGGACTAGCGGGGGTCCTAGATACGAGCAGTACTTC	CASSPGTSGGPRYEQYF
TRBV6-5	few	TRBJ1-1	.	TGTGCCAGCAGGCGACAGGAGAACACTGAAGCTTTCTTT	CASRRQENTEAFF
TRBV5-1	.	TRBJ2-1	TRBD2	TGCGCCAGCAGCTATCGACTAGCACGTAATGAGCAGTTCTTC	CASSYRLARNEQFF
TRBV6-4	.	TRBJ2-1	TRBD2	TGTGCCAGCAGTGTTGTAGCGGGAGCGTTCAGCTCCTACAATGAGCAGTTCTTC	CASSVVAGAFSSYNEQFF
TRBV19	.	TRBJ1-2	.	TGTGCCAGCCGGGCAGGGAATGGCTACACCTTC	CASRAGNGYTF
TRBV10-2	few	TRBJ1-2	.	TGCGCCAGCAGTGATCCGGCCGGCGGGGGCTACACCTTC	CASSDPAGGGYTF
TRBV5-6	many	TRBJ1-2	TRBD1	TGTGCCAGCAGCTCGGGACAGTACTATGGCTACACCTTC	CASSSGQYYGYTF
TRBV11-2	.	TRBJ1-1	.	TGTGCCAGCAGCTTAGTGAGTTACACTGAAGCTTTCTTT	CASSLVSYTEAFF
TRBV29-1	.	TRBJ2-7	TRBD1	TGCAGCGTCCATCCGGGACAGGGGCGCTACGAGCAGTACTTC	CSVHPGQGRYEQYF
TRBV4-1	.	TRBJ2-7	TRBD2	TGCGCCAGCAGCCAAGATGGCGGATTCAGGACTAGCGCGATCTACGAGCAGTACTTC	CASSQDGGFRTSAIYEQYF
TRBV5-1	few	TRBJ2-1	TRBD2	TGCGCCAGCAGCTTGGAGTTTGCGGGAGGGCCCGTAAATGAGCAGTTCTTC	CASSLEFAGGPVNEQFF
TRBV5-1	.	TRBJ1-3	.	TGCGCCAGCAGCTTTGAGGGCGGGAGCTCTGGAAACACCATATATTTT	CASSFEGGSSGNTIYF
TRBV6-1	.	TRBJ1-5	.	TGTGCCTCCAAAAGGGGCCGTAATAGCAATCAGCCCCAGCATTTT	CASKRGRNSNQPQHF
TRBV7-3	once	TRBJ1-4	.	TGTGCCAGCAGCCTAGACCGAGCAACTAATGAAAAACTGTTTTTT	CASSLDRATNEKLFF
TRBV4-1	.	TRBJ2-1	TRBD2	TGCGCCAGCAGCCAAGATCTAGGACTAGCGGGAGCAGGATACAATGAGCAGTTCTTC	CASSQDLGLAGAGYNEQFF